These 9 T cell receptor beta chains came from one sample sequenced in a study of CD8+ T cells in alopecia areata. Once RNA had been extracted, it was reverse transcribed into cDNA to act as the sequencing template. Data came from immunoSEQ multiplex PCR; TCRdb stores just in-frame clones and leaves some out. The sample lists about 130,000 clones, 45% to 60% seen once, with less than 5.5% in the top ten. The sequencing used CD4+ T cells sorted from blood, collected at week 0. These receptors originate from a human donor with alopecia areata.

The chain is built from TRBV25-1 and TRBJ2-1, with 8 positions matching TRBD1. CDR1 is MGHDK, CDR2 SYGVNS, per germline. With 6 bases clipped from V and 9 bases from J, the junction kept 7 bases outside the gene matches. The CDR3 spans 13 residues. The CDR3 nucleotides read TGTGCCAGCAGAGATGGGACAGGTGGTGAGCAGTTCTTC. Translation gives CASRDGTGGEQFF.

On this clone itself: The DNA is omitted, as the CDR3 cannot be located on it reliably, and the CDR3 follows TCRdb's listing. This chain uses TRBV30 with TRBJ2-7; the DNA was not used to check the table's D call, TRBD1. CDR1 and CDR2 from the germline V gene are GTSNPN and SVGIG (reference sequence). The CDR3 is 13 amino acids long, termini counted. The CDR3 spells CAWSAKVVGTGNF.

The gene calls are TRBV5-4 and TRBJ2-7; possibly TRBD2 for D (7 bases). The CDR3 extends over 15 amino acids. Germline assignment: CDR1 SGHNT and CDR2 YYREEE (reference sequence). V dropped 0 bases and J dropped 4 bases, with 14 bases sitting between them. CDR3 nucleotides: TGTGCCAGCAGCTTGGAGGGGGGGTCCCTTTACGAGCAGTACTTC. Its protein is CASSLEGGSLYEQYF.

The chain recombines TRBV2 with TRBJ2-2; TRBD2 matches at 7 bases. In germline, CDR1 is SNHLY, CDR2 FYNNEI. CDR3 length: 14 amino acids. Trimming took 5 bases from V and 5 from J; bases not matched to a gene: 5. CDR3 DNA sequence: TGTGCCAGCAGTCCCCTAGCGGAAACCGGGGAGCTGTTTTTT. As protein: CASSPLAETGELFF.

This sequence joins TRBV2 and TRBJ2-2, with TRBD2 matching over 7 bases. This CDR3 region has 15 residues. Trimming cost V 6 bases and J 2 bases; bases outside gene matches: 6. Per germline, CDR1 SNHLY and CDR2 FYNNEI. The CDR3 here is CASRGLPLNTGELFF. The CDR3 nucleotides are TGTGCCAGCAGGGGACTACCCTTAAACACCGGGGAGCTGTTTTTT. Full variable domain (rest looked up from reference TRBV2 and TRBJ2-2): EPEVTQTPSHQVTQMGQEVILRCVPISNHLYFYWYRQILGQKVEFLVSFYNNEISEKSEIFDDQFSVERPDGSNFTLKIRSTKLEDSAMYFCASRGLPLNTGELFFGEGSRLTVL.

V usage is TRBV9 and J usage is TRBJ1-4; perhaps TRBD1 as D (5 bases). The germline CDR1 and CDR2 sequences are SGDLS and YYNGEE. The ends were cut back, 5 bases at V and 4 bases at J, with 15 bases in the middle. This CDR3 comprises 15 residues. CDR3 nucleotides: TGTGCCAGCAGTCTGACCACAGGTCATAATGAAAAACTGTTTTTT. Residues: CASSLTTGHNEKLFF.

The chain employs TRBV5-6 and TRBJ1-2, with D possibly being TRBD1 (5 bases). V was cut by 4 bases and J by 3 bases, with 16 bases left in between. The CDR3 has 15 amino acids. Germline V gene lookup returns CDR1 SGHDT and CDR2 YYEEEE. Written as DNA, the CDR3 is TGTGCCAGCAGCACGCCAGGCGTGGGGGACTATGGCTACACCTTC. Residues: CASSTPGVGDYGYTF. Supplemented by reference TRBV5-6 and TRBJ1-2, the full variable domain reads DAGVTQSPTHLIKTRGQQVTLRCSPKSGHDTVSWYQQALGQGPQFIFQYYEEEERQRGNFPDRFSGHQFPNYSSELNVNALLLGDSALYLCASSTPGVGDYGYTFGSGTRLTVV.

The CDR3 DNA sequence: TGCGCCAGCAGCTTGGAACAGGGGAACTATGGCTACACCTTC. Its translation: CASSLEQGNYGYTF. The chain employs TRBV5-1 and TRBJ1-2; 7 nucleotides line up with TRBD1. V was pared by 0 bases and J by 2 bases, with 1 base of the junction left unmatched. Germline V gene data show CDR1 as SGHRS and CDR2 as YFSETQ. There are 14 residues in the CDR3. The full variable domain, completed using reference TRBV5-1 and TRBJ1-2, is KAGVTQTPRYLIKTRGQQVTLSCSPISGHRSVSWYQQTPGQGLQFLFEYFSETQRNKGNFPGRFSGRQFSNSRSEMNVSTLELGDSALYLCASSLEQGNYGYTFGSGTRLTVV.

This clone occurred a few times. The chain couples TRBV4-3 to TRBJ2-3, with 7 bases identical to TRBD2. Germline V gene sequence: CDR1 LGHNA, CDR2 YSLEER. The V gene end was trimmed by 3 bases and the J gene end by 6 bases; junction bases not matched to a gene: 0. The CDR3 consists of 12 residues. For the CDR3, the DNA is TGCGCCAGCAGCCATAGCGGGGATACGCAGTATTTT. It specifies CASSHSGDTQYF.